The entry below gives a single T cell receptor (beta chain) sequence along with its context. TCRdb's copy holds only in-frame clones and misses some; the assay was immunoSEQ multiplex PCR. The sample lists more than 90,000 clones, about 90% occurring once. V was trimmed by 5 bases and J by 6 bases, leaving 24 bases between them. CDR1 and CDR2 from the germline V gene are SGHKS and YYEKEE (reference sequence). CDR3 length: 17 residues. These data originate in a study of T cell changes during pregnancy in multiple sclerosis. The receptor comes from a female donor with multiple sclerosis, enrolled in a pregnancy study. The sequenced sample was peripheral blood, obtained in the third trimester of pregnancy. This chain connects TRBV5-5 to TRBJ1-5; D unresolved. CDR3 DNA sequence: TGTGCCAGCAGTCCGATGGGAGGCGACGGTATTAGTCAGCCCCAGCATTTT. This codes for CASSPMGGDGISQPQHF.